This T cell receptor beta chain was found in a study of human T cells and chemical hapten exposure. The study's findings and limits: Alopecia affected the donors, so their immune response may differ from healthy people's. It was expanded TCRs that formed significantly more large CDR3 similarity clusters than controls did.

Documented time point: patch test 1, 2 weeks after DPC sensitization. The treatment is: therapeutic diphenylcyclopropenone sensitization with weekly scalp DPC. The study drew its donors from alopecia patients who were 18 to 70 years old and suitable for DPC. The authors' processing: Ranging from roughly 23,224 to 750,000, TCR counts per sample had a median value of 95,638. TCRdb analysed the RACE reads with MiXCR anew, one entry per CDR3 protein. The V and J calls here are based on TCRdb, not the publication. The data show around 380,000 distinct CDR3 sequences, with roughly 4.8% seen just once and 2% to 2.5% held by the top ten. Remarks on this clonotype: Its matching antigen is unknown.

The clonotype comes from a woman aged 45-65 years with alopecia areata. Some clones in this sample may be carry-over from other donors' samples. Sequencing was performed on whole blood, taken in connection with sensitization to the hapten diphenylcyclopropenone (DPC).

The CDR3 nucleotides read TGTGCCAGCAGCCCCTCCGAATGGGGGCTCGGGGAGCTGTTTTTT. Amino acid sequence: CASSPSEWGLGELFF. The rearrangement links TRBV3-1 to TRBJ2-2, with D possibly matching TRBD1 (6 bases). The length of the CDR3 is 15 residues. The germline gives CDR1 LGHDT, CDR2 YNNKEL (reference sequence). The V end was cut by 4 bases, the J end by 7 bases, with 16 bases between.